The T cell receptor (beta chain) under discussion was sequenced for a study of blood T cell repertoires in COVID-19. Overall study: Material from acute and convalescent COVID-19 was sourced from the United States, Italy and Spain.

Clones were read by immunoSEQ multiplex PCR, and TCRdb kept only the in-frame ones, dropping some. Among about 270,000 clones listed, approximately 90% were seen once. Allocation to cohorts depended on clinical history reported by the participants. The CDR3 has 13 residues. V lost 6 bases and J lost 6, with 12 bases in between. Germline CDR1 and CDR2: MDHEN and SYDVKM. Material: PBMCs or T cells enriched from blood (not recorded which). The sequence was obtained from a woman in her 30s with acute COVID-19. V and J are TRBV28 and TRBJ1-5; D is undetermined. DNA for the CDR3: TGTGCCAGCAGACCACAAATCGCTCAGCCCCAGCATTTT. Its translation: CASRPQIAQPQHF.